The 15 T cell receptor beta chains below come from one sample, sequenced in a study of OX40 agonist ivuxolimab in advanced cancers. The protocol was immunoSEQ multiplex PCR, while the TCRdb copy is restricted to in-frame clones and leaves out a portion. The table includes fewer than 30,000 clones, roughly 82% detected once. Sequences were derived from CD4+ or CD8+ T cells sorted from blood, sampled in a trial of the OX40 agonist ivuxolimab. Every receptor here comes from an adult with an advanced solid tumor such as melanoma, head and neck, liver or kidney cancer.

This clone was seen a handful of times. The chain combines TRBV7-9 with TRBJ2-1; D gene unclear. CDR1 is SEHNR and CDR2 is FQNEAQ in the germline V gene (reference sequence). CDR3 size: 13 residues. V lost 5 bases and J 5 bases, leaving 10 bases between the germline ends. The CDR3: CASSQPNDNEQFF. CDR3 bases: TGTGCCAGCAGCCAGCCGAACGACAATGAGCAGTTCTTC.

This clone occurred a few times. The gene calls are TRBV4-1 and TRBJ2-7; the match to TRBD1 covers 7 bases. Germline assignment: CDR1 MGHRA and CDR2 YSYEKL. This CDR3 spans 14 amino acids. The J segment lost 2 bases and the V segment lost 5 bases, leaving 6 bases of the junction unmatched. This chain's CDR3 is CASSIRTGPYEQYF. The CDR3 region has the DNA TGCGCCAGCAGCATCCGGACAGGCCCCTACGAGCAGTACTTC.

The chain recombines TRBV11-2 with TRBJ2-3; TRBD2 aligns across 8 bases. This CDR3 comprises 15 residues. The V segment lost 5 bases and the J segment 4 bases; nucleotides outside the gene matches: 8. CDR1 is SGHAT and CDR2 is FQNNGV in the germline V gene. CDR3 DNA: TGTGCCAGCAGCAACTACGGGGGGGAGGCAGATACGCAGTATTTT. Protein: CASSNYGGEADTQYF.

This clone was counted once. This chain connects TRBV9 to TRBJ2-7, with D possibly matching TRBD1 (6 bases). The CDR3 runs 15 residues. V lost 2 bases, J lost 0 bases, and 12 bases lay in between. The germline gives CDR1 SGDLS, CDR2 YYNGEE. The CDR3 DNA is TGTGCCAGCAGCGTTTCGGGACACAGCTCCTACGAGCAGTACTTC. It encodes CASSVSGHSSYEQYF.

The gene calls are TRBV6-1 and TRBJ1-1; TRBD1 might be the D (5 bases). The CDR3 spans 16 residues. Germline CDR1 reads MNHNS; CDR2 reads SASEGT. The V gene lost 4 bases and the J gene lost 1 base, with 16 bases spanning the gap. The CDR3 region has the DNA TGTGCCAGCAGTGCCCTTAGACAGTCACCGAACACTGAAGCTTTCTTT. Protein product: CASSALRQSPNTEAFF.

The V gene is TRBV5-1, the J gene TRBJ1-6; D gene unclear. CDR1 and CDR2 from the germline V gene are SGHRS and YFSETQ. Between the trimmed V and J ends, which lost 4 bases and 6 bases, there was a span of 20 bases. The CDR3 consists of 17 residues. CDR3 nucleotides: TGCGCCAGCAGCGCAGCCGCGGCGTTGGGGTTTAATTCACCCCTCCACTTT. The encoded protein is CASSAAAALGFNSPLHF.

The rearrangement uses TRBV7-9 and TRBJ2-1, with D uncertain. The CDR3 length is 11 residues. With 4 bases removed from V and 8 bases from J, the gap between germline ends came to 6 bases. The V gene's germline CDR1 is SEHNR and CDR2 FQNEAQ (reference sequence). CDR3 bases: TGTGCCAGCAGCTCCGACTATGAGCAGTTCTTC. Its translation is CASSSDYEQFF. The variable domain in full, with the rest retrieved from reference TRBV7-9 and TRBJ2-1, is DTGVSQNPRHKITKRGQNVTFRCDPISEHNRLYWYRQTLGQGPEFLTYFQNEAQLEKSRLLSDRFSAERPKGSFSTLEIQRTEQGDSAMYLCASSSDYEQFFGPGTRLTVL.

The CDR3 is CASSVGAGLNEQFF. DNA for the CDR3: TGTGCCAGCAGCGTAGGGGCTGGGCTGAATGAGCAGTTCTTC. The chain uses TRBV9 and TRBJ2-1, with D hard to call. This CDR3 has 14 amino acids. The germline V and J ends were trimmed by 0 bases and 7 bases, with 11 bases remaining between them. Looked up from germline, CDR1 is SGDLS and CDR2 is YYNGEE.

V gene TRBV6-4 combines with J gene TRBJ2-1; 14 nucleotides align to TRBD2. Germline V CDR1 and CDR2: MRHNA, SNTAGT. The CDR3 is 14 residues long. V was clipped by 4 bases and J by 7 bases; unmatched bases: 0. The CDR3 nucleotides read TGTGCCAGCAGTGGGACTAGCGGGGGGAATGAGCAGTTCTTC. Protein: CASSGTSGGNEQFF.

The chain recombines TRBV28 with TRBJ1-2; weak D call: TRBD1 (6 bases). The CDR3 runs to 18 residues. Germline-derived CDR1 and CDR2 are MDHEN and SYDVKM. V gave up 0 bases and J gave up 0 bases, with 17 bases separating them. In nucleotides, the CDR3 is TGTGCCAGCAGTTTATGGGGGGAGGGGACAAATTCTAACTATGGCTACACCTTC. Translation: CASSLWGEGTNSNYGYTF.

The chain is built from TRBV6-6 and TRBJ2-7, with 7 nucleotides matching TRBD1. CDR1 is MNHNY, CDR2 SVGAGI, per germline (reference sequence). This CDR3 has 15 amino acids. After removal of 6 bases from V and 3 bases from J, the junction contained 11 bases not matched to a gene. CDR3 nucleotide sequence: TGTGCCAGCAGCGCGAAAATACAGGGGCTCTACGAGCAGTACTTC. Translation: CASSAKIQGLYEQYF.

The CDR3, as DNA: TGTGCCAGTAGTATCGGTATTGGGTCGGGGGCGTTTTTT. Translation gives CASSIGIGSGAFF. The J gene is TRBJ1-4, the V gene TRBV19; D is possibly TRBD1 (6 bases). CDR1 is LNHDA and CDR2 is SQIVND in the germline V gene (reference sequence). With 3 bases removed from V and 16 bases from J, the gap between germline ends came to 18 bases. The CDR3 covers 13 residues.

The chain is built from TRBV19 and TRBJ2-1; the D gene is possibly TRBD1 (6 bases). The V gene's germline CDR1 is LNHDA and CDR2 SQIVND (reference sequence). Trimming shortened V by 4 bases and J by 8 bases, and 15 bases separated the two germline ends. This CDR3 is built from 14 residues. This CDR3 reads CASSKGVGFDEQFF. In nucleotides, the CDR3 is TGTGCCAGTAGTAAGGGGGTCGGGTTTGATGAGCAGTTCTTC.

V gene TRBV6-1 combines with J gene TRBJ1-1; D is unresolved. The CDR3 length is 11 residues. The germline V and J ends were trimmed by 8 bases and 1 base, with 5 bases remaining between them. Germline loops: CDR1 MNHNS, CDR2 SASEGT. CDR3: CASARNTEAFF. The CDR3 DNA reads TGTGCCAGCGCCAGGAACACTGAAGCTTTCTTT.

This clone was detected once. The chain recombines TRBV7-9 with TRBJ2-1; 9 bases align to TRBD2. Looked up from germline, CDR1 is SEHNR and CDR2 is FQNEAQ (reference sequence). V dropped 1 base and J dropped 3; count of bases not matched to a gene: 13. The CDR3 contains 19 residues. The CDR3: CASSLVALAGTLDYNEQFF. The CDR3 region has the DNA TGTGCCAGCAGCTTAGTGGCCCTAGCGGGGACTCTGGACTACAATGAGCAGTTCTTC.